The 13 T cell receptor beta chains below all came from one sample that was sequenced in a study of sequential checkpoint blockade in melanoma. Only in-frame clones appear in the TCRdb table, and some are missing; sequencing was by immunoSEQ multiplex PCR. The table records 9,500 to 15,000 clones, over 75% of them present only once. Treatment described: randomized to nivolumab then ipilimumab (arm A) or the reverse (arm B). This material consisted of CD8+ T cells sorted from blood (inferred from file names), taken from a patient given nivolumab and ipilimumab in sequence. The receptors derive from a human donor with melanoma.

The genes are TRBV7-3 and TRBJ2-7; possibly TRBD1 for D (6 bases). Trimming removed 2 bases at V and 3 bases at J, with 20 bases between. This CDR3 has 17 amino acids. Germline CDR1 and CDR2: SGHTA and FQGTGA. The CDR3: CASSLLTGPSSIYEQYF. The DNA for the CDR3 is TGTGCCAGCAGCTTACTCACAGGGCCCTCTTCTATCTACGAGCAGTACTTC.

The chain recombines TRBV4-2 with TRBJ2-7; 10 positions agree with TRBD2. After removal of 1 base from V and 5 bases from J, the junction contained 5 bases not matched to a gene. Germline V gene lookup returns CDR1 LGHNA and CDR2 YNFKEQ. This CDR3 contains 15 residues. CDR3 nucleotide sequence: TGTGCCAGCAGCCAAGCAAGGCTAGCGGGAGACGAGCAGTACTTC. Amino acid sequence: CASSQARLAGDEQYF.

J is TRBJ2-2 and V is TRBV6-6; 8 bases map to TRBD1. This CDR3 has 16 residues. Trimming took 2 bases from V and 4 from J; bases not matched to a gene: 6. Germline V gene lookup returns CDR1 MNHNY and CDR2 SVGAGI (reference sequence). The CDR3 loop reads CASSYLQGAATGELFF. The CDR3 DNA follows: TGTGCCAGCAGTTACCTGCAGGGGGCGGCCACCGGGGAGCTGTTTTTT.

The chain employs TRBV2 and TRBJ2-7; no clear D gene. Between the trimmed V and J ends, which lost 6 bases and 6 bases, there was a span of 21 bases. CDR1 is SNHLY, CDR2 FYNNEI, per germline. This CDR3 comprises 15 residues. CDR3 in amino acids: CASSSPRVAPGEQYF. CDR3 in DNA: TGTGCCAGCAGCTCGCCCCGGGTGGCTCCTGGCGAGCAGTACTTC.

The table lists this clone with a few counts. The chain carries TRBV19 and TRBJ2-7; D perhaps matches TRBD1 (5 bases). The CDR3 runs to 14 residues. From germline, CDR1 is LNHDA and CDR2 SQIVND (reference sequence). The V gene lost 6 bases and the J gene lost 3 bases, with 15 bases spanning the gap. The CDR3 bases are TGTGCCAGTAGCCCCCAAGGGGCCAACTACGAGCAGTACTTC. It encodes CASSPQGANYEQYF.

The chain combines TRBV7-2 with TRBJ1-2; 8 bases align to TRBD1. Germline-derived CDR1 and CDR2 are SGHTA and FQGNSA. V shed 5 bases, J shed 8 bases, and the junction held 4 bases outside the gene matches. This CDR3 is built from 12 residues. CDR3 DNA sequence: TGTGCCAGCAGCGTCGGACAGGGCGGCTACACCTTC. Translation gives CASSVGQGGYTF.

The rearrangement joins TRBV29-1 to TRBJ2-3; D is unresolved. The CDR3 is made up of 12 amino acids. Trimming pared 7 bases from V and 0 bases from J, leaving 8 bases between. Looked up from germline, CDR1 is SQVTM and CDR2 is ANQGSEA. For the CDR3, the DNA is TGCAGCGCCCCAACTAGCACAGATACGCAGTATTTT. Residues: CSAPTSTDTQYF.

The chain carries TRBV19 and TRBJ2-7; tentative D call: TRBD1 (5 bases). The CDR3 is 13 residues long. V lost 6 bases and J 0 bases, leaving 9 bases between the germline ends. Germline values: CDR1 LNHDA, CDR2 SQIVND (reference sequence). The CDR3 nucleotides are TGTGCCAGTAGCCCACAGGTCTCCTACGAGCAGTACTTC. Translated: CASSPQVSYEQYF.

This chain links TRBV10-3 with TRBJ2-1; D is possibly TRBD2 (5 bases). The CDR3 sequence is 13 residues long. Deletions cut 6 bases from V and 4 bases from J, with 10 bases between. From germline, CDR1 is ENHRY and CDR2 SYGVKD. CDR3 protein: CAIRIKRYNEQFF. In DNA form, the CDR3 reads TGTGCCATCAGGATTAAGCGGTACAATGAGCAGTTCTTC.

The chain has TRBV27 and TRBJ1-2; 7 nucleotides line up with TRBD1. The V gene end was trimmed by 8 bases and the J gene end by 5 bases; junction bases not matched to a gene: 8. This CDR3 comprises 13 residues. Germline V gives CDR1 MNHEY, CDR2 SMNVEV (reference sequence). CDR3 in amino acids: CASGSTGTYGYTF. The CDR3 DNA reads as TGTGCCAGCGGGTCGACAGGGACGTATGGCTACACCTTC.

As regards this clone: Within the sample, other DNA sequences also encode this same CDR3. The chain links TRBV2 to TRBJ2-3; 8 bases are a match to TRBD2. V trimming: 3 bases; J trimming: 9 bases; junction bases outside the gene matches: 11. This CDR3 comprises 15 residues. Germline V gives CDR1 SNHLY, CDR2 FYNNEI. The CDR3: CASSDLHGGAETQYF. As DNA, the CDR3 is TGTGCCAGCAGTGACTTACACGGGGGGGCTGAGACGCAGTATTTT. The full variable domain, completed using reference TRBV2 and TRBJ2-3, is EPEVTQTPSHQVTQMGQEVILRCVPISNHLYFYWYRQILGQKVEFLVSFYNNEISEKSEIFDDQFSVERPDGSNFTLKIRSTKLEDSAMYFCASSDLHGGAETQYFGPGTRLTVL.

J is TRBJ2-7 and V is TRBV19; 12 nucleotides line up with TRBD2. With 3 bases clipped from V and 6 bases from J, the junction kept 3 bases outside the gene matches. The CDR3 runs to 14 residues. Germline V lookup: CDR1 LNHDA, CDR2 SQIVND (reference sequence). In DNA form, the CDR3 reads TGTGCCAGTAGTATCTTGGGACTAGCGGGCGAGCAGTACTTC. It translates to CASSILGLAGEQYF.

The gene calls are TRBV6-1 and TRBJ2-3; D possibly corresponds to TRBD2 (5 bases). Deletions cut 10 bases from V and 2 bases from J, with 13 bases between. Germline V gives CDR1 MNHNS, CDR2 SASEGT. This CDR3 has 13 residues. The CDR3 sequence is CATLAGLTDTQYF. CDR3 nucleotides: TGTGCCACTCTAGCAGGTCTCACAGATACGCAGTATTTT.